The 24 T cell receptor beta chains below were found in one sample sequenced in a study of blood T cell repertoires in COVID-19. Assay used: immunoSEQ multiplex PCR; TCRdb lists only in-frame clones, some missing. The sample lists 130,000 or so clones, about nine tenths occurring once. The sample consisted of peripheral blood. These receptors were collected from a man between 50 and 59 years old with acute or convalescent COVID-19.

The chain employs TRBV12-3 or TRBV12-4 and TRBJ2-2; possibly TRBD1 for D (6 bases). The V end lost 8 bases, the J end lost 4 bases, and 11 bases lay between the germline ends. This CDR3 is 13 amino acids long. CDR3 residues: CASGQTFTGELFF. As DNA, the CDR3 is TGTGCCAGCGGACAGACCTTCACCGGGGAGCTGTTTTTT.

This chain connects TRBV2 to TRBJ1-3; D ambiguous. Trimming stripped 4 bases from V and 4 bases from J, with 14 bases between. In germline, CDR1 is SNHLY, CDR2 FYNNEI. The CDR3 runs 15 residues. This CDR3 reads CASSVQSTGGNTIYF. As DNA, the CDR3 is TGTGCCAGCAGTGTCCAGTCCACCGGGGGAAACACCATATATTTT.

The V and J genes are TRBV2 and TRBJ1-5, with unresolved D. There are 13 residues in the CDR3. From germline, CDR1 is SNHLY and CDR2 FYNNEI. Trimming removed 8 bases at V and 0 bases at J, with 8 bases between. Here the CDR3 DNA reads TGTGCCAGCGAGAGAGATAGCAATCAGCCCCAGCATTTT. It is translated as CASERDSNQPQHF.

The CDR3 loop is CAITPGGGTTEAFF. The CDR3 region has the DNA TGTGCCATCACTCCGGGGGGGGGTACGACTGAAGCTTTCTTT. The chain has TRBV10-3 and TRBJ1-1; TRBD1 might be the D (5 bases). The CDR3 runs 14 residues. Trimming cost V 7 bases and J 5 bases, with 17 bases left between them. Per the germline V gene, CDR1 is ENHRY and CDR2 is SYGVKD.

The CDR3, as DNA: TGTGCCAGCAGCTTAAGGGAGCGGGGGAGCTCCTACAATGAGCAGTTCTTC. It is translated as CASSLRERGSSYNEQFF. The V and J genes are TRBV7-6 and TRBJ2-1, with 8 bases that match TRBD2. V dropped 2 bases and J dropped 0; count of bases not matched to a gene: 6. CDR1 and CDR2 (germline): SGHVS, FNYEAQ. The CDR3 length is 17 residues.

The chain links TRBV5-1 to TRBJ2-1; D remains ambiguous. Germline V lookup: CDR1 SGHRS, CDR2 YFSETQ. Trimming removed 1 base at V and 7 bases at J, with 15 bases between. CDR3 length equals 15 residues. The CDR3 protein is CASSLKTRVTNEQFF. The DNA for the CDR3 is TGCGCCAGCAGCTTGAAGACTCGGGTTACGAATGAGCAGTTCTTC.

The chain recombines TRBV6-5 with TRBJ1-2, with 11 bases matching TRBD1. There are 15 residues in the CDR3. The germline CDR1 and CDR2 sequences are MNHEY and SVGAGI. V trimming: 5 bases; J trimming: 7 bases; junction bases outside the gene matches: 9. The CDR3 loop is CASSTGQGAVRGYTF. CDR3 sequence (DNA): TGTGCCAGCAGTACCGGACAGGGGGCTGTGCGTGGCTACACCTTC.

The CDR3 DNA follows: TGTGCCAGCAGTGGACCGGGGGGGACTGAAGCTTTCTTT. Amino acids: CASSGPGGTEAFF. The chain couples TRBV2 to TRBJ1-1; maybe TRBD1 (5 bases). Germline lookup yields CDR1 SNHLY and CDR2 FYNNEI. Deletions cut 4 bases from V and 5 bases from J, with 11 bases between. The CDR3 extends over 13 amino acids.

The V and J genes are TRBV5-4 and TRBJ1-6; possibly TRBD1 for D (5 bases). Germline loops: CDR1 SGHNT, CDR2 YYREEE (reference sequence). The CDR3 covers 15 residues. Trimming removed 0 bases at V and 9 bases at J, with 13 bases between. The CDR3 bases are TGTGCCAGCAGCTTGGACGGGCAGGGAGGTTCACCCCTCCACTTT. It encodes CASSLDGQGGSPLHF.

J is TRBJ1-2 and V is TRBV5-4; D is perhaps TRBD1 (5 bases). V shed 4 bases and J shed 8 bases, with 21 bases lying between them. The CDR3 spans 15 residues. Germline V gene sequence: CDR1 SGHNT, CDR2 YYREEE (reference sequence). This CDR3 reads CASSPGGRSPGGYTF. CDR3 in DNA: TGTGCCAGCAGCCCCGGGGGGAGGAGCCCGGGCGGCTACACCTTC.

The chain uses TRBV19 and TRBJ1-3; 7 nucleotides align to TRBD1. Germline loops: CDR1 LNHDA, CDR2 SQIVND (reference sequence). V was clipped by 6 bases and J by 0 bases; unmatched bases: 14. This CDR3 is built from 18 residues. DNA for the CDR3: TGTGCCAGTAGCGCCCGGGACAGAACCTTCAGCTCTGGAAACACCATATATTTT. Its translation is CASSARDRTFSSGNTIYF.

This sequence joins TRBV5-1 and TRBJ2-3; 9 bases align to TRBD2. Germline values: CDR1 SGHRS, CDR2 YFSETQ. Germline trimming cut 4 bases from V and 2 bases from J; bases unmatched to any gene: 5. CDR3 size: 15 residues. The CDR3 protein is CASSHPSGDTDTQYF. The CDR3 DNA is TGCGCCAGCAGCCATCCTAGCGGGGACACAGATACGCAGTATTTT.

Notes on this clone: Distinct nucleotide sequences in the sample also encode this CDR3. The chain recombines TRBV19 with TRBJ1-1; TRBD1 is a possible D gene (5 bases). Germline-derived CDR1 and CDR2 are LNHDA and SQIVND (reference sequence). The CDR3 spans 14 residues. Trimming shortened V by 1 base and J by 5 bases, and 11 bases separated the two germline ends. CDR3 loop: CASSIGRGWTEAFF. Written as DNA, the CDR3 is TGTGCCAGTAGTATAGGGAGGGGATGGACTGAAGCTTTCTTT.

In its sample, this clone was seen a few times. J is TRBJ1-2 and V is TRBV5-1; the D gene is possibly TRBD1 (6 bases). V was clipped by 7 bases and J by 2 bases, with 15 bases between them. Germline values: CDR1 SGHRS, CDR2 YFSETQ. CDR3 size: 14 residues. This CDR3 is CASGVQGSNYGYTF. The CDR3 nucleotides are TGCGCCAGCGGAGTACAGGGCTCCAACTATGGCTACACCTTC.

The sample holds one count of this clone. The chain carries TRBV5-4 and TRBJ1-1; D is possibly TRBD1 (5 bases). Germline lookup yields CDR1 SGHNT and CDR2 YYREEE (reference sequence). The CDR3 runs to 14 residues. V lost 4 bases, J lost 0 bases, and 10 bases lay in between. This chain's CDR3 is CASSRDFMNTEAFF. For the CDR3, the DNA is TGTGCCAGCAGCCGGGACTTTATGAACACTGAAGCTTTCTTT.

The chain links TRBV10-3 to TRBJ2-2, with 10 bases aligning to TRBD1. Germline V gives CDR1 ENHRY, CDR2 SYGVKD. This CDR3 has 15 amino acids. V was clipped by 7 bases and J by 4 bases; unmatched bases: 6. CDR3 in amino acids: CAITGQGGATGELFF. As DNA, the CDR3 is TGTGCCATCACTGGACAGGGGGGAGCCACCGGGGAGCTGTTTTTT.

The chain joins TRBV28 to TRBJ1-6; 9 nucleotides match TRBD1. Germline CDR1 and CDR2: MDHEN and SYDVKM. The V and J ends lost 6 bases and 6 bases, in that order; junction bases with no gene match: 3. There are 14 residues in the CDR3. The CDR3 region has the DNA TGTGCCAGCAGGAAGGGACAGGGTAATTCACCCCTCCACTTT. Protein product: CASRKGQGNSPLHF. Drawing the rest from reference TRBV28 and TRBJ1-6, the complete variable domain is DVKVTQSSRYLVKRTGEKVFLECVQDMDHENMFWYRQDPGLGLRLIYFSYDVKMKEKGDIPEGYSVSREKKERFSLILESASTNQTSMYLCASRKGQGNSPLHFGNGTRLTVT.

The chain employs TRBV27 and TRBJ1-5; D unresolved. CDR1 and CDR2 (germline): MNHEY, SMNVEV (reference sequence). V lost 5 bases to trimming and J lost 4 bases, with 9 bases between them. The CDR3 runs to 13 residues. CDR3 nucleotide sequence: TGTGCCAGCAGTCCGTCGCGAAATCAGCCCCAGCATTTT. Translating gives CASSPSRNQPQHF.

The chain has TRBV7-9 and TRBJ1-1; D uncertain. V was clipped by 1 base and J by 4 bases, with 7 bases between them. This CDR3 contains 13 residues. The germline V gene encodes CDR1 SEHNR and CDR2 FQNEAQ (reference sequence). The CDR3 bases are TGTGCCAGCAGCTTAGTCTCCGGCACTGAAGCTTTCTTT. This codes for CASSLVSGTEAFF. Using reference TRBV7-9 and TRBJ1-1 for the parts outside the CDR3, the full variable domain is DTGVSQNPRHKITKRGQNVTFRCDPISEHNRLYWYRQTLGQGPEFLTYFQNEAQLEKSRLLSDRFSAERPKGSFSTLEIQRTEQGDSAMYLCASSLVSGTEAFFGQGTRLTVV.

V is TRBV19 and J is TRBJ1-5, with D hard to call. The V end was cut by 10 bases, the J end by 7 bases, with 17 bases between. The V gene's germline CDR1 is LNHDA and CDR2 SQIVND (reference sequence). The CDR3 consists of 13 residues. CDR3 sequence: CATTMRVGQPQHF. The CDR3 DNA reads as TGTGCCACCACGATGAGGGTGGGGCAGCCCCAGCATTTT.

CDR3 loop: CAIRSGQGSTNEKLFF. The CDR3 DNA reads as TGTGCCATCAGATCGGGACAGGGATCAACTAATGAAAAACTGTTTTTT. The chain recombines TRBV10-3 with TRBJ1-4; 9 nucleotides line up with TRBD1. CDR1 ENHRY and CDR2 SYGVKD come from the germline V gene. This CDR3 region has 16 residues. V shed 6 bases, J shed 0 bases, and the junction held 5 bases outside the gene matches.

The chain is built from TRBV5-1 and TRBJ2-7; 9 bases agree with TRBD1. This CDR3 comprises 15 residues. J was trimmed by 1 base and V by 4 bases; bases with no gene match: 6. Per the germline V gene, CDR1 is SGHRS and CDR2 is YFSETQ. The CDR3 DNA is TGCGCCAGCAGCCCCCTGACAGGGGGGTCCTACGAGCAGTACTTC. Encoded protein: CASSPLTGGSYEQYF.

The chain links TRBV15 to TRBJ1-2; a possible D gene is TRBD1 (5 bases). V lost 5 bases and J lost 2, with 9 bases in between. The CDR3 consists of 13 residues. CDR1 and CDR2 (germline): LNHNV, YYDKDF (reference sequence). CDR3: CATSFRANYGYTF. The CDR3 nucleotides read TGTGCCACCAGCTTCAGGGCCAACTATGGCTACACCTTC. Together with reference TRBV15 and TRBJ1-2, the CDR3 gives the full variable domain: DAMVIQNPRYQVTQFGKPVTLSCSQTLNHNVMYWYQQKSSQAPKLLFHYYDKDFNNEADTPDNFQSRRPNTSFCFLDIRSPGLGDTAMYLCATSFRANYGYTFGSGTRLTVV.

This clone was seen repeatedly, ten times or more. The V and J genes are TRBV18 and TRBJ2-5; possibly TRBD1 for D (6 bases). The CDR3 covers 14 residues. The V and J ends lost 2 bases and 5 bases respectively, with 12 bases between them. CDR1 is KGHSH, CDR2 LQKENI, per germline. In nucleotides, the CDR3 is TGTGCCAGCTCACCAAGCAGCCAGGGGGAGACCCAGTACTTC. Translating it yields CASSPSSQGETQYF.